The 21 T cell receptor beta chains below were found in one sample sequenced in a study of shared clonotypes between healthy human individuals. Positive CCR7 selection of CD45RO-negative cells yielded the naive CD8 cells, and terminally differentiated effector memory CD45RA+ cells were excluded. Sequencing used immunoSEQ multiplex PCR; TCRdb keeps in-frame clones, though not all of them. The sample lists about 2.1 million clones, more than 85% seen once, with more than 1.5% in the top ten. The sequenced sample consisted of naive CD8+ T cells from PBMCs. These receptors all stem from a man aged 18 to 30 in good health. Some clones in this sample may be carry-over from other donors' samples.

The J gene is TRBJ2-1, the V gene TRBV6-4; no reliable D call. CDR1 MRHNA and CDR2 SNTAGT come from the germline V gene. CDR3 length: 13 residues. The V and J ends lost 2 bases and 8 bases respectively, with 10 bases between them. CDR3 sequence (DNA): TGTGCCAGCAGTGACGGTATTAGGGATGAGCAGTTCTTC. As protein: CASSDGIRDEQFF.

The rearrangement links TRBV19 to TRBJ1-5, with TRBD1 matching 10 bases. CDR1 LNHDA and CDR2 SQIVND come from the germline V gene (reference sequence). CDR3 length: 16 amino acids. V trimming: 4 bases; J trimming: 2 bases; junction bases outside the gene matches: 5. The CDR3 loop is CASSRGQGEGNQPQHF. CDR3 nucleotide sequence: TGTGCCAGTAGTAGAGGACAGGGGGAGGGCAATCAGCCCCAGCATTTT.

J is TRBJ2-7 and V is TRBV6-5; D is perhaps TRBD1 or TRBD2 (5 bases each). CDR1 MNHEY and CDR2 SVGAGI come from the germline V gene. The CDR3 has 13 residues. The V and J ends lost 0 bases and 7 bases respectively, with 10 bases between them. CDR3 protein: CASSYSNWGEQYF. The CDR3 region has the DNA TGTGCCAGCAGTTACTCGAATTGGGGGGAGCAGTACTTC.

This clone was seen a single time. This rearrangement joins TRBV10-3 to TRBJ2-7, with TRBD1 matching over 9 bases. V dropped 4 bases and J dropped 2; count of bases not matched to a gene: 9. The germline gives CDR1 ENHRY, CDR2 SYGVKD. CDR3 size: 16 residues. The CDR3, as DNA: TGTGCCATCAGTGTCACCGGGACAGGGAACGCCTACGAGCAGTACTTC. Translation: CAISVTGTGNAYEQYF.

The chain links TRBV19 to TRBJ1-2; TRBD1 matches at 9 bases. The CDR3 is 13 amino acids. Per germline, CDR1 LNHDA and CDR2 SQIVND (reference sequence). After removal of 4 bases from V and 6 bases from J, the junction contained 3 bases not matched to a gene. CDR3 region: CASSTGTGNGYTF. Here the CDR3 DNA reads TGTGCCAGTAGTACCGGGACAGGGAATGGCTACACCTTC.

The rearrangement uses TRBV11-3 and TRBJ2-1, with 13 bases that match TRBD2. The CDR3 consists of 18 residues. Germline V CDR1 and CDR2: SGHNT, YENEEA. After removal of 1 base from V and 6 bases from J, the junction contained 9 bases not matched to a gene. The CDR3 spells CASSLGRTSGSFSNEQFF. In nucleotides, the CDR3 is TGTGCCAGCAGCTTAGGGAGGACTAGCGGGAGTTTCTCCAATGAGCAGTTCTTC.

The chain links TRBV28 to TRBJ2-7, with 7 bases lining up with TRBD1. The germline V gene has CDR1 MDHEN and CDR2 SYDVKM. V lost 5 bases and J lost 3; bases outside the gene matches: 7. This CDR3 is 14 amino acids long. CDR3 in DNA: TGTGCCAGCAGTCTTGACAGGGCGGGCTACGAGCAGTACTTC. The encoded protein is CASSLDRAGYEQYF.

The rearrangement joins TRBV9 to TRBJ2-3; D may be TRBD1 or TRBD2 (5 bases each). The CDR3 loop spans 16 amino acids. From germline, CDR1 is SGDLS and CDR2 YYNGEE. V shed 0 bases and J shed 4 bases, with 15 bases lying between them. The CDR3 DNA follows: TGTGCCAGCAGCGTAGGAGGGGTGGTATTGGCAGATACGCAGTATTTT. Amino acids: CASSVGGVVLADTQYF.

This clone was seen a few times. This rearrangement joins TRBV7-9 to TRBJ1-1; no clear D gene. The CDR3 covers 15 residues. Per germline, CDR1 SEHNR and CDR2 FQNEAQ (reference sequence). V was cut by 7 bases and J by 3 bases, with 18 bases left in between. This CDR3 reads CASTYPPGRDTEAFF. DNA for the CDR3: TGTGCCAGCACCTACCCCCCTGGAAGGGACACTGAAGCTTTCTTT.

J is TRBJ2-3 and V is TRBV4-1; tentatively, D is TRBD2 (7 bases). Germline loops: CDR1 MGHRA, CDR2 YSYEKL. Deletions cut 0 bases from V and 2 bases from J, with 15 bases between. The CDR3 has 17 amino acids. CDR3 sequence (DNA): TGCGCCAGCAGCCAAGAAGGGACCGCGGGGGCCACAGATACGCAGTATTTT. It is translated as CASSQEGTAGATDTQYF.

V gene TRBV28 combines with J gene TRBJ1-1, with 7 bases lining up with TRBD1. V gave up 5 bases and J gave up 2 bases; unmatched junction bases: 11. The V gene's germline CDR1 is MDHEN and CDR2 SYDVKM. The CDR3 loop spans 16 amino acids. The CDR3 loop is CASSLGQTLINTEAFF. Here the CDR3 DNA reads TGTGCCAGCAGTCTGGGACAGACCCTTATAAACACTGAAGCTTTCTTT.

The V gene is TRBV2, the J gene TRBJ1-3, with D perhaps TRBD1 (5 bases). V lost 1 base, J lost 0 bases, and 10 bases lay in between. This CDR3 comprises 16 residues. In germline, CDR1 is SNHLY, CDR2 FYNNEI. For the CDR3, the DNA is TGTGCCAGCAGTGAAGGGGGGGGGTCCTCTGGAAACACCATATATTTT. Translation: CASSEGGGSSGNTIYF.

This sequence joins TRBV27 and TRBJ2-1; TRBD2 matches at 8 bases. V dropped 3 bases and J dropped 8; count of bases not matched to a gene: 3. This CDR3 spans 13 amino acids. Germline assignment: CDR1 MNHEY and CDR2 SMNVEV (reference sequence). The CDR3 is CASSLFSGDEQFF. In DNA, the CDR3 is TGTGCCAGCAGTTTGTTTAGCGGGGATGAGCAGTTCTTC.

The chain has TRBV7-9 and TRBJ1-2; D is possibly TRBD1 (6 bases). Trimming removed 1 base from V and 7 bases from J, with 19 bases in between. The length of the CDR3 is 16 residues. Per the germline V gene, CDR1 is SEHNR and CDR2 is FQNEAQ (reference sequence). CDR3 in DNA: TGTGCCAGCAGCTTAGGACGTGGGGGGCGCGTTTTTGGCTACACCTTC. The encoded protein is CASSLGRGGRVFGYTF.

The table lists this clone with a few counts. The DNA of the CDR3 is TGCAGCGTTGAAGGGCCGAGGATTAACAGTATTGAAGCTTTCTTT. Translation gives CSVEGPRINSIEAFF. J is TRBJ1-1 and V is TRBV29-1; D gene ambiguous. Germline V gene data show CDR1 as SQVTM and CDR2 as ANQGSEA. Between the trimmed V and J ends, which lost 1 base and 7 bases, there was a span of 19 bases. The CDR3 runs 15 residues.

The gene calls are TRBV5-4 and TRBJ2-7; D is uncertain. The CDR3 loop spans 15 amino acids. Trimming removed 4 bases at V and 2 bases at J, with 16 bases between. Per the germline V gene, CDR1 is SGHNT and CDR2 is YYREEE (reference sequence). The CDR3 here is CASSPGSTEAYEQYF. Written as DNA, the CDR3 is TGTGCCAGCAGCCCCGGGTCGACCGAAGCCTACGAGCAGTACTTC.

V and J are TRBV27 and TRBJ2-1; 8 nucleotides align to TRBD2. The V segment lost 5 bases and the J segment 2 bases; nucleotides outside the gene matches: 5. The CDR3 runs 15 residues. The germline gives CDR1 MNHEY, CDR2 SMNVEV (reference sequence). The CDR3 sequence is CASSPGLVPYNEQFF. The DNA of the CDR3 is TGTGCCAGCAGTCCGGGACTAGTCCCCTACAATGAGCAGTTCTTC.

The CDR3 nucleotides read TGCGCCAGCAGCCAAGATGGGGAATTCCAGTTACGGGACACCATATATTTT. It translates to CASSQDGEFQLRDTIYF. The chain uses TRBV4-1 and TRBJ1-3; D uncertain. In germline, CDR1 is MGHRA, CDR2 YSYEKL. This CDR3 contains 17 residues. V was pared by 0 bases and J by 8 bases, with 20 bases between.

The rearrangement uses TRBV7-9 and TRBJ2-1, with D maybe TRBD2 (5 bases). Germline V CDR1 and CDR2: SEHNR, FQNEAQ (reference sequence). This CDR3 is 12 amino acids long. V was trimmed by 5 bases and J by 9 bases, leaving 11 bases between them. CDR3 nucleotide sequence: TGTGCCAGCAGCCCCGGACTGGGTGAGCAGTTCTTC. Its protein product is CASSPGLGEQFF.

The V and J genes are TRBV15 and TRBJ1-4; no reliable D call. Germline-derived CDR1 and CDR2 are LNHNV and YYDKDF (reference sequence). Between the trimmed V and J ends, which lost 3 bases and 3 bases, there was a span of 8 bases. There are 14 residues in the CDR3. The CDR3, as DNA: TGTGCCACCAGCAGCAAGGCAGCTAATGAAAAACTGTTTTTT. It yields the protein CATSSKAANEKLFF.

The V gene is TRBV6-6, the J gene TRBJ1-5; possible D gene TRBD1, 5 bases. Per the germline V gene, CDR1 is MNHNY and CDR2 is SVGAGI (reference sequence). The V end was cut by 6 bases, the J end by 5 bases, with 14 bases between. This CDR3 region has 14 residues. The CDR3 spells CASSSDRYDQPQHF. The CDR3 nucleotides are TGTGCCAGCAGCTCCGACAGATATGATCAGCCCCAGCATTTT.